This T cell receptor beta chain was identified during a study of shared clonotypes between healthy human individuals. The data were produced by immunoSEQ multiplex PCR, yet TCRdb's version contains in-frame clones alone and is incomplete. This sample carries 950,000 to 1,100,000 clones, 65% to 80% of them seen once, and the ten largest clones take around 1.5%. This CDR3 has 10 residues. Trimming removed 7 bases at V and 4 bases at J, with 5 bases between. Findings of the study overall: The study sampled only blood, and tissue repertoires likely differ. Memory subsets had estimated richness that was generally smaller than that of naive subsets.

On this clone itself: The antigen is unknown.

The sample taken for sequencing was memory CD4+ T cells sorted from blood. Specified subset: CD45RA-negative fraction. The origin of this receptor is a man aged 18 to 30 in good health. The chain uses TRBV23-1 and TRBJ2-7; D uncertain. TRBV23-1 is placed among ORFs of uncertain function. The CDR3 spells CASTGYEQYF. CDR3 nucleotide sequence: TGCGCCAGCACCGGTTACGAGCAGTACTTC.